This TCR beta chain came from a study of cytomegalovirus exposure and HLA in healthy donors. Overall study context: According to later analysis, the same platform produced the 120 validation and 666 first-cohort repertoires. Study outcomes and limitations: Reported performance of the classifier showed diagnosis of cytomegalovirus status with high specificity and sensitivity. It was confirmed in vitro that three of the CMV-associated chains were specific for CMV antigens.

Per the germline V gene, CDR1 is SGHVS and CDR2 is FNYEAQ. There are 16 residues in the CDR3. Trimming stripped 0 bases from V and 4 bases from J, with 13 bases between. Of note for this clone: The antigen is undetermined.

Sequenced by immunoSEQ multiplex PCR; TCRdb stores in-frame clones only, minus some. Found here are fewer than 400,000 clones, 70% to 90% of them singletons; the top ten hold about 0.96%. The source of this sequence is a man aged 25-45 years in good health and CMV-seronegative. The material sequenced was PBMCs. The J gene is TRBJ1-5, the V gene TRBV7-6; D perhaps matches TRBD1 (6 bases). CDR3 loop: CASSLATGGGNQPQHF. In DNA, the CDR3 is TGTGCCAGCAGCTTAGCGACAGGTGGCGGGAATCAGCCCCAGCATTTT.